The rows below give T cell receptor beta chains drawn from one sample of a study of cytomegalovirus exposure and HLA in healthy donors. Assay used: immunoSEQ multiplex PCR; TCRdb lists only in-frame clones, some missing. The table has around 110,000 clones, approximately 70% seen once. The specimen was PBMCs. The receptors originated from a young man in good health and CMV-seronegative. Each CDR3 is given with its conserved first and last residue. The D gene is left open where the match is weak. Expanded clones get a size class; other rows say once, few or many, or leave the size out.

v_gene,j_gene,abundance,d_gene,CDR3aa,CDR3nt
TRBV5-8,TRBJ1-1,NA,NA,CASSSGPWNTEAFF,TGTGCCAGCAGCAGCGGACCCTGGAACACTGAAGCTTTCTTT
TRBV4-3,TRBJ2-7,NA,TRBD2,CASSQEGGSSYEQYF,TGCGCCAGCAGCCAAGAGGGGGGGAGCTCCTACGAGCAGTACTTC
TRBV30,TRBJ2-5,NA,NA,CAWSRVLQETQYF,TGTGCCTGGAGTCGGGTCCTTCAAGAGACCCAGTACTTC
TRBV7-6,TRBJ1-3,few,NA,CASSPGPGGVRNTIYF,TGTGCCAGCAGCCCAGGACCGGGGGGTGTGCGGAACACCATATATTTT
TRBV27,TRBJ1-4,NA,TRBD1,CASSSLQGALEKLFF,TGTGCCAGCAGTTCCCTACAGGGGGCGCTGGAAAAACTGTTTTTT
TRBV14,TRBJ1-1,NA,NA,CASSQDWGVGNTEAFF,TGTGCCAGCAGCCAAGATTGGGGAGTCGGGAACACTGAAGCTTTCTTT
TRBV5-1,TRBJ1-4,NA,TRBD1,CASRLNVGQGSEKLFF,TGCGCCAGCAGGCTCAATGTGGGACAGGGGAGTGAAAAACTGTTTTTT
TRBV10-2,TRBJ1-3,NA,NA,CASKILDLDSGNTIYF,TGCGCCAGCAAGATCCTGGACTTAGACTCTGGAAACACCATATATTTT
TRBV7-2,TRBJ1-1,NA,TRBD1,CASSSRGLTEAFF,TGTGCCAGCAGCAGCAGGGGGCTCACTGAAGCTTTCTTT
TRBV30,TRBJ2-7,few,TRBD2,CAWSVRAGGNEQYF,TGTGCCTGGAGTGTACGCGCGGGAGGCAACGAGCAGTACTTC
TRBV27,TRBJ1-1,NA,TRBD1,CASRTTRDSHMNTEAFF,TGTGCCAGCAGGACCACCCGGGACAGCCACATGAACACTGAAGCTTTCTTT
TRBV7-9,TRBJ1-2,NA,NA,CASSSGDYGYTF,TGTGCCAGCAGTTCAGGGGACTATGGCTACACCTTC
TRBV30,TRBJ1-6,NA,NA,CAWSAQANSPLHF,TGTGCCTGGAGCGCACAGGCAAATTCACCCCTCCACTTT
TRBV28,TRBJ2-7,NA,NA,CASSGLGERVYF,TGTGCCAGCAGTGGGTTGGGAGAGCGGGTGTACTTC